Listed here is a single T cell receptor beta chain. Its antigen remains unidentified. A much larger clone sits a single nucleotide away, making a read error possible. The CDR3 covers 11 residues. V was clipped by 7 bases and J by 7 bases, with 7 bases between them. Germline-derived CDR1 and CDR2 are SGHAT and FQNNGV. Stable Graves' hyperthyroidism denoted no ophthalmopathy progression over 18 months. Uncontrolled infection, other autoimmune disease, pregnancy or lactation barred patients from enrollment. The data were taken from a study of T cells in Graves' hyperthyroidism and ophthalmopathy. Findings of the study overall: The model foresaw ophthalmopathy a median roughly 6.3 months prior to onset. Peripheral blood also featured most of the thyroid clonotypes expanded above 0.001.

TCR beta CDR3 sequences were amplified from RNA transcripts. HTBI primers were used for first-round RT-PCR of the TCR CDR3. Each CDR3 protein is one row after TCRdb ran MiXCR on the multiplex PCR reads. The repertoire holds about 580,000 distinct CDR3 sequences, with 46% as singletons. The clonotype originates from a woman under 30 with Graves' hyperthyroidism. V usage is TRBV11-2 and J usage is TRBJ2-2; no clear D gene. Material for sequencing was peripheral blood or thyroid tissue (not recorded which). The CDR3 bases are TGTGCCAGCATGAAAGTCGGGGAGCTGTTTTTT. Residues: CASMKVGELFF.